This is a list of T cell receptor beta chains from one sample in a study of T cell changes during pregnancy in multiple sclerosis. Sequencing used immunoSEQ multiplex PCR; TCRdb keeps in-frame clones, though not all of them. The data show some 80,000 clones, around 90% seen once. The sequences come from peripheral blood, collected before pregnancy. All receptors derive from a female donor with multiple sclerosis, enrolled in a pregnancy study. The CDR3 runs from the conserved cysteine through the conserved F or W. D genes are given only for firm matches.

D gene: -
J gene: TRBJ2-1
V gene: TRBV10-3
CDR3 protein: CAISESGSGLNNEQFF

D gene: -
J gene: TRBJ2-5
V gene: TRBV7-2
CDR3 protein: CASSLVGVRETQYF

D gene: TRBD2
J gene: TRBJ2-5
V gene: TRBV2
CDR3 protein: CASSVSGRIETQYF

D gene: TRBD2
J gene: TRBJ2-7
V gene: TRBV5-8
CDR3 protein: CASSLEAYRLTSGSVIEQYF

D gene: TRBD1
J gene: TRBJ2-7
V gene: TRBV10-3
CDR3 protein: CAIQAGTGTYEQYF

D gene: -
J gene: TRBJ1-4
V gene: TRBV4-1
CDR3 protein: CASHREGFEEKLFF

D gene: -
J gene: TRBJ2-4
V gene: TRBV7-9
CDR3 protein: CASSLELRGLAKNIQYF

D gene: TRBD1
J gene: TRBJ2-7
V gene: TRBV2
CDR3 protein: CASSDRDRAFYEQYF

D gene: TRBD1
J gene: TRBJ1-4
V gene: TRBV2
CDR3 protein: CASSDLGTDEKLFF

D gene: TRBD2
J gene: TRBJ2-5
V gene: TRBV5-6
CDR3 protein: CASSLWASGDQETQYF

D gene: -
J gene: TRBJ1-1
V gene: TRBV2
CDR3 protein: CASSEPKMNTEAFF

D gene: TRBD2
J gene: TRBJ2-7
V gene: TRBV5-1
CDR3 protein: CASSPGLEEQYF

D gene: -
J gene: TRBJ2-1
V gene: TRBV5-1
CDR3 protein: CASSLSGPHNEQFF

D gene: TRBD1
J gene: TRBJ1-2
V gene: TRBV28
CDR3 protein: CASSPDRVRGYTF

D gene: TRBD1
J gene: TRBJ1-5
V gene: TRBV6-6
CDR3 protein: CASSRGSGNQPQHF

D gene: -
J gene: TRBJ2-2
V gene: TRBV6-5
CDR3 protein: CASSGQGGGTGELFF

D gene: TRBD2
J gene: TRBJ2-3
V gene: TRBV5-1
CDR3 protein: CASSFRLAGGVITDTQYF

D gene: TRBD1
J gene: TRBJ2-5
V gene: TRBV19
CDR3 protein: CASSGPTGAGKTQYF

D gene: TRBD1
J gene: TRBJ2-7
V gene: TRBV18
CDR3 protein: CASSPPGQGGTYEQYF

D gene: TRBD2
J gene: TRBJ2-7
V gene: TRBV2
CDR3 protein: CASISGPSGTYEQYF

D gene: -
J gene: TRBJ2-7
V gene: TRBV10-3
CDR3 protein: CASGTAGYEQYF

D gene: -
J gene: TRBJ1-4
V gene: TRBV11-2
CDR3 protein: CASSLGGGLEKLFF

D gene: TRBD1
J gene: TRBJ2-5
V gene: TRBV27
CDR3 protein: CASSLYGTAVLGEETQYF

D gene: -
J gene: TRBJ1-1
V gene: TRBV19
CDR3 protein: CASVGHLTEAFF

D gene: TRBD1
J gene: TRBJ2-7
V gene: TRBV27
CDR3 protein: CASSTQGGEQYF

D gene: TRBD2
J gene: TRBJ2-3
V gene: TRBV7-6
CDR3 protein: CASSLASGGPTDTQYF

D gene: -
J gene: TRBJ2-1
V gene: TRBV28
CDR3 protein: CASSTGNAGEGSYNEQFF

D gene: TRBD1
J gene: TRBJ2-7
V gene: TRBV5-1
CDR3 protein: CASSGGQGRGSSYEQYF

D gene: -
J gene: TRBJ2-1
V gene: TRBV5-4
CDR3 protein: CASSRGGSSYNEQFF

D gene: -
J gene: TRBJ2-7
V gene: TRBV29-1
CDR3 protein: CSVEARGSLDSYEQYF

D gene: -
J gene: TRBJ2-1
V gene: TRBV30
CDR3 protein: CAWIKIGGLYNEQFF

D gene: -
J gene: TRBJ2-7
V gene: TRBV5-1
CDR3 protein: CASSWTLLGEQYF

D gene: TRBD2
J gene: TRBJ2-7
V gene: TRBV4-1
CDR3 protein: CASSQVGGTSGTREQYF

D gene: TRBD1
J gene: TRBJ1-1
V gene: TRBV18
CDR3 protein: CASSPELGTAEAFF

D gene: -
J gene: TRBJ1-1
V gene: TRBV2
CDR3 protein: CASSEGDMNTEAFF

D gene: TRBD1
J gene: TRBJ1-1
V gene: TRBV7-8
CDR3 protein: CASSFRTGALNTEAFF

D gene: TRBD1
J gene: TRBJ2-1
V gene: TRBV19
CDR3 protein: CASSIVTGVSDEQFF

D gene: -
J gene: TRBJ1-2
V gene: TRBV28
CDR3 protein: CASSLSAIGGSGYTF

D gene: TRBD2
J gene: TRBJ2-1
V gene: TRBV27
CDR3 protein: CASSLADLSYNEQFF

D gene: TRBD1
J gene: TRBJ2-1
V gene: TRBV2
CDR3 protein: CASSGTGYGEQFF

D gene: -
J gene: TRBJ2-7
V gene: TRBV19
CDR3 protein: CASPVGLRTTYEQYF

D gene: -
J gene: TRBJ1-2
V gene: TRBV6-5
CDR3 protein: CASSRTGIYGYTF

D gene: TRBD1
J gene: TRBJ2-7
V gene: TRBV2
CDR3 protein: CASSEGQGAFEQYF

D gene: TRBD2
J gene: TRBJ2-7
V gene: TRBV5-6
CDR3 protein: CASSLLAGGNYEQYF

D gene: -
J gene: TRBJ2-3
V gene: TRBV15
CDR3 protein: CATSSGITQYF

D gene: TRBD2
J gene: TRBJ2-3
V gene: TRBV9
CDR3 protein: CASSVVTSGRTGTDTQYF

D gene: -
J gene: TRBJ1-5
V gene: TRBV28
CDR3 protein: CASMAQISNQPQHF

D gene: TRBD1
J gene: TRBJ2-7
V gene: TRBV7-9
CDR3 protein: CASSLGWTGGIYEQYF

D gene: -
J gene: TRBJ2-7
V gene: TRBV28
CDR3 protein: CASSFIVEGAGEQYF

D gene: -
J gene: TRBJ2-7
V gene: TRBV9
CDR3 protein: CASSTGIPSDEQYF

D gene: -
J gene: TRBJ1-2
V gene: TRBV5-4
CDR3 protein: CASSFWAGDSYGYTF

D gene: -
J gene: TRBJ2-7
V gene: TRBV6-5
CDR3 protein: CASSYGSGRSAEQYF

D gene: -
J gene: TRBJ2-5
V gene: TRBV5-1
CDR3 protein: CASSLAGREWETQYF

D gene: -
J gene: TRBJ1-2
V gene: TRBV19
CDR3 protein: CASSIAQGVDGYTF

D gene: -
J gene: TRBJ1-5
V gene: TRBV5-4
CDR3 protein: CASSFWASNQPQHF

D gene: TRBD1
J gene: TRBJ2-7
V gene: TRBV29-1
CDR3 protein: CSVGPGQEFYEQYF

D gene: -
J gene: TRBJ1-5
V gene: TRBV19
CDR3 protein: CASRTSPYSNQPQHF

D gene: TRBD2
J gene: TRBJ2-7
V gene: TRBV19
CDR3 protein: CASSLSGSSEQYF

D gene: TRBD1
J gene: TRBJ1-1
V gene: TRBV7-8
CDR3 protein: CASSVHRDSTEAFF